This TCR beta chain was found in a study of PD-L1 blockade in urothelial cancer. Across the study: Patients arrived having already received 0 to 3 prior chemotherapy regimens.

Locally advanced or metastatic urothelial carcinoma affected all patients. CDR3 size: 15 residues. CDR1 SGHKS and CDR2 YYEKEE come from the germline V gene (reference sequence). V dropped 1 base and J dropped 0 bases, with 10 bases sitting between them. The data were produced by immunoSEQ multiplex PCR, yet TCRdb's version contains in-frame clones alone and is incomplete. This sample has about 44,000 clones, with about four fifths found just once. The receptor comes from a man aged 70 or older with urothelial cancer. The material was PBMCs, obtained around atezolizumab (anti-PD-L1) treatment. This chain joins TRBV5-5 and TRBJ1-1; a possible D gene is TRBD1 (6 bases). The DNA for the CDR3 is TGTGCCAGCAGCTTGTTAGGGACACTGAACACTGAAGCTTTCTTT. It translates to CASSLLGTLNTEAFF.